This record covers a single TCR beta chain. This sample includes further DNA sequences coding for the same CDR3. The data derive from a study of shared clonotypes between healthy human individuals. Study-level information: Researchers assigned three CD4 naive, three CD4 memory, two CD8 naive and one CD8 memory plate to each donor.

CD4+ cells underwent separation, giving CD45RA+ naive and CD45RA-negative memory subsets. Profiled with immunoSEQ multiplex PCR; TCRdb holds only in-frame clones, not every one. The sample has approximately 1,000,000 clones; approximately 80% are singletons. V lost 1 base, J lost 2 bases, and 2 bases lay in between. Germline values: CDR1 LGHNT, CDR2 FRNRAP. The CDR3 has 13 residues. Sequencing was carried out using memory CD4+ T cells from PBMCs. As for subset: CD45RA-negative fraction. This chain uses TRBV12-5 with TRBJ2-2; no firm D call. This clonotype was sampled from a man aged 18-30 years in good health. Some clones in this sample may be carry-over from other donors' samples. The CDR3 reads CASGLENTGELFF. DNA of the CDR3: TGTGCTAGTGGTTTGGAAAACACCGGGGAGCTGTTTTTT.